Listed below are T cell receptor beta chains from one sample, sequenced in a study of T cell changes during pregnancy in multiple sclerosis. This table comes from immunoSEQ multiplex PCR, and its TCRdb copy is limited to in-frame clones, with some not included. Of tens of thousands of clones in the sample, about 91% were seen once. The sequencing here drew on peripheral blood, taken before pregnancy. Receptors originate from a female donor with multiple sclerosis, enrolled in a pregnancy study. The CDR3 runs from the conserved cysteine through the conserved F or W. A D gene is named only where the DNA matches it firmly. A row's size may be missing; if present it is once, few, many or a size class.

clone size	V gene	J gene	D gene	CDR3 DNA	CDR3 protein
NA	TRBV5-6	TRBJ1-2	NA	TGTGCCAGCAGCTCATCACAGGTTCAGAACTATGGCTACACCTTC	CASSSSQVQNYGYTF
NA	TRBV28	TRBJ1-2	NA	TGTGCCAGCAGAACTCAGGCGTATGGCTACACCTTC	CASRTQAYGYTF
NA	TRBV6-1	TRBJ1-3	TRBD1	TGTGCCAGCAGACCTGACAGGGTCTCTGGAAACACCATATATTTT	CASRPDRVSGNTIYF
NA	TRBV27	TRBJ2-5	TRBD2	TGTGCCAGCAGTTACTCAGCGGGGGAAACGTGGGAGACCCAGTACTTC	CASSYSAGETWETQYF
NA	TRBV10-1	TRBJ2-5	NA	TGCGCCAGCTCCGGGGGATTACAAGAGACCCAGTACTTC	CASSGGLQETQYF
NA	TRBV7-2	TRBJ2-7	TRBD2	TGTGCCAGCAGCAAAACTGGACTAGCGGGGGACCTTTACGAGCAGTACTTC	CASSKTGLAGDLYEQYF
NA	TRBV7-6	TRBJ2-3	NA	TGTGCCAGCAGCTCAGGGGGGCCAGGCCACACAGATACGCAGTATTTT	CASSSGGPGHTDTQYF
NA	TRBV5-4	TRBJ2-5	NA	TGTGCCAGCAGCTTTGGACTACAAGAGACCCAGTACTTC	CASSFGLQETQYF
NA	TRBV5-8	TRBJ2-1	TRBD2	TGTGCCAGCAGCCCTTTTAGCGGGGGGTCCTATGAGCAGTTCTTC	CASSPFSGGSYEQFF
NA	TRBV9	TRBJ2-7	TRBD2	TGTGCCAGCAGCGACAAACTAGCGGGGGTTATCTACGAGCAGTACTTC	CASSDKLAGVIYEQYF
NA	TRBV27	TRBJ2-3	TRBD2	TGTGCCAGCAGTTTAAGCGGGGGGGCGTCAGATACGCAGTATTTT	CASSLSGGASDTQYF
NA	TRBV7-8	TRBJ1-1	TRBD1	TGTGCCAGCAGCTTACTAGGACAGGGGGGTACTGAAGCTTTCTTT	CASSLLGQGGTEAFF
NA	TRBV2	TRBJ1-3	NA	TGTGCCAGCAGGGAGGACTCAACGGGAGGAAACACCATATATTTT	CASREDSTGGNTIYF
once	TRBV11-1	TRBJ1-2	TRBD1	TGTGCCAGCAGCACCGACAGGGGCTATGGCTACACCTTC	CASSTDRGYGYTF
NA	TRBV5-1	TRBJ2-1	NA	TGCGCCAGCAGCTCCAGGGACACCTCCTACAATGAGCAGTTCTTC	CASSSRDTSYNEQFF
NA	TRBV11-1	TRBJ2-5	TRBD2	TGTGCCAGCAGCCCGGGGGGGGTCGGGAAGACCCAGTACTTC	CASSPGGVGKTQYF
NA	TRBV9	TRBJ2-1	TRBD1	TGTGCCAGTACCCCCGGGACAGCTAACAATGAGCAGTTCTTC	CASTPGTANNEQFF
NA	TRBV11-2	TRBJ2-2	NA	TGTGCCAGCAGCCCCGGGGGAAGTACCGGGGAGCTGTTTTTT	CASSPGGSTGELFF
NA	TRBV6-5	TRBJ1-1	TRBD1	TGTGCCAGCAGTTTCTCGGGACAGGGTAACACTGAAGCTTTCTTT	CASSFSGQGNTEAFF
NA	TRBV6-6	TRBJ1-1	NA	TGTGCCAGCAGTGCCTCACAGGGGAACACTGAAGCTTTCTTT	CASSASQGNTEAFF
NA	TRBV10-3	TRBJ1-2	TRBD1	TGTGCCATCAGCCCGACAGGGGGCTTGGAAGGCTACACCTTC	CAISPTGGLEGYTF
NA	TRBV6-5	TRBJ2-5	TRBD1	TGTGCCAGCACCGCCCCCGGGACAGTGACCCAGTACTTC	CASTAPGTVTQYF
NA	TRBV2	TRBJ2-5	NA	TGTGCCAGCAGTGTCGGCCAAGAGACCCAGTACTTC	CASSVGQETQYF
NA	TRBV5-1	TRBJ2-7	TRBD1	TGCGCCAGCAGCTCACAGGGGGGCTACGAGCAGTACTTC	CASSSQGGYEQYF
NA	TRBV19	TRBJ1-6	NA	TGTGCCAGTAAAACAGGGAGCTCCTATAATTCACCCCTCCACTTT	CASKTGSSYNSPLHF
NA	TRBV5-5	TRBJ1-2	TRBD1	TGTGCCAGCAGCTTGGGACAGGGGGCGCTTGGCTACACCTTC	CASSLGQGALGYTF
NA	TRBV6-5	TRBJ2-5	TRBD2	TGTGCCAGCAGTTATCAAGAAGGACTAGCGGCCCAGTACTTC	CASSYQEGLAAQYF
once	TRBV10-2	TRBJ1-2	NA	TGCGCCAGCAGTGAGTCCCAGGGTTCAGGGGATGGCTACACCTTC	CASSESQGSGDGYTF
NA	TRBV7-9	TRBJ1-1	TRBD1	TGTGCCAGCAAAGGGACAGGGCTTAGCCTGAACACTGAAGCTTTCTTT	CASKGTGLSLNTEAFF
NA	TRBV5-8	TRBJ2-7	NA	TGTGCCAGCAGCTTGCGGGGGATTACCTACGAGCAGTACTTC	CASSLRGITYEQYF
NA	TRBV11-2	TRBJ2-7	NA	TGTGCCACCCTAGGGGGTTCCTACGAGCAGTACTTC	CATLGGSYEQYF
NA	TRBV21-1	TRBJ1-5	NA	TGTGCCAGCAGCCACCACCGCGGACAGGACGATAGCAATCAGCCCCAGCATTTT	CASSHHRGQDDSNQPQHF